Listed below are T cell receptor beta chains from one sample, sequenced in a study of cytomegalovirus exposure and HLA in healthy donors. The method was immunoSEQ multiplex PCR; TCRdb's version includes in-frame clones alone and lacks a portion of them. The sample consists of 150,000 to 170,000 clones, 65% to 80% of them appearing once. The sample consisted of PBMCs. The source is a young man in good health and CMV-seronegative. Each CDR3 is given with its conserved first and last residue. D genes are given only for firm matches. Clone size, where shown, is once, few, many, or a class for clones that have expanded.

cdr3_nt | cdr3_aa | d_call | clone_size | j_call | v_call
TGTGCCAGCTCACCACGGTTAGGACAGGACCAGCAGAACACTGAAGCTTTCTTT | CASSPRLGQDQQNTEAFF | TRBD1 | NA | TRBJ1-1 | TRBV18
TGTGCCAGCAGCAGGCTGGTCCTTAGCAATCAGCCCCAGCATTTT | CASSRLVLSNQPQHF | NA | NA | TRBJ1-5 | TRBV21-1
TGTGCCAGTAGTATCCCGGCAGGGATAGGTTTCGTGGGCAATCAGCCCCAGCATTTT | CASSIPAGIGFVGNQPQHF | NA | NA | TRBJ1-5 | TRBV19
TGCGCCAGCAGGAATAGTATGGGGGGTGTGAACACTGAAGCTTTCTTT | CASRNSMGGVNTEAFF | NA | NA | TRBJ1-1 | TRBV5-1
TGTGCCAGCAGCGGCGGCAGGGTACCGTACGGCTACACCTTC | CASSGGRVPYGYTF | NA | NA | TRBJ1-2 | TRBV5-8
TGCGCCAGCAGCCCTAAGGGGGGGGACTCAGTCCCCTACGAGCAGTACTTC | CASSPKGGDSVPYEQYF | NA | NA | TRBJ2-7 | TRBV5-1
TGTGCCAGCTGCCCGGGACTAGTTTTAACCGGGGAGCTGTTTTTT | CASCPGLVLTGELFF | TRBD2 | NA | TRBJ2-2 | TRBV7-8
TGTGCCAGTAGTGAAGGGGGAAGGGACAATGAGCAGTTCTTC | CASSEGGRDNEQFF | NA | NA | TRBJ2-1 | TRBV19
TGTGCCAGCAGCGTAGGAGGGATATCCTACGAGCAGTACTTC | CASSVGGISYEQYF | NA | NA | TRBJ2-7 | TRBV9
TGTGCCAGCAGCTCCGGACAGGGGCTCGACGAGCAGTACTTC | CASSSGQGLDEQYF | TRBD1 | NA | TRBJ2-7 | TRBV7-2
TGTGCCAGCAGCCAAGGCCGGGTTACTGAAGCTTTCTTT | CASSQGRVTEAFF | NA | few | TRBJ1-1 | TRBV5-4
TGTGCCACCAGTAAGGGACATATAGCCGCTGAAGCTTTCTTT | CATSKGHIAAEAFF | NA | NA | TRBJ1-1 | TRBV15
TGTGCCAGCAGCTTACGGACAGGGGGCACCGGGGAGCTGTTTTTT | CASSLRTGGTGELFF | TRBD1 | NA | TRBJ2-2 | TRBV7-8
TGTGCCAGCAGCCTGGGGCCCGTTGGAACTAATGAAAAACTGTTTTTT | CASSLGPVGTNEKLFF | NA | NA | TRBJ1-4 | TRBV5-5
TGTGCCAGCAGCCAGACAGTTTCCTACGAGCAGTACTTC | CASSQTVSYEQYF | NA | NA | TRBJ2-7 | TRBV27
TGTGCCAGCAGCTTTTCGACTGGAAAAGAGACCCAGTACTTC | CASSFSTGKETQYF | NA | NA | TRBJ2-5 | TRBV7-2